This T cell receptor (beta chain) was obtained from a study of cytomegalovirus exposure and HLA in healthy donors. For the study at large: Early on, a data release was issued that held about 85 million unique TCRs from HLA-typed donors.

General observations from the study: In a later analysis, parvovirus B19, influenza, CMV and Epstein-Barr virus appeared linked to several top co-occurrence clusters. As a later analysis revealed, the rate of TCR association differed by HLA locus, with DRB1 most and HLA-C fewest. More than 15,000 TCR beta sequences were associated with HLA alleles at 0.05 false discovery rate in a later analysis.

With 60 Vbeta and 13 Jbeta primers, the PCR was carried out. The table came from immunoSEQ multiplex PCR; TCRdb's copy has only in-frame clones and leaves some out. The data show 100,000 to 150,000 clones, around 80% seen once. In germline, CDR1 is MNHEY, CDR2 SVGAGI. This CDR3 is 15 amino acids long. V gave up 7 bases and J gave up 5 bases; unmatched junction bases: 11. Remarks on this clone: The antigen is undetermined.

Sequencing used PBMCs. The chain uses TRBV6-5 and TRBJ2-1; the match to TRBD2 covers 7 bases. The receptor's source is a man aged 30 to 45 in good health and CMV-seronegative. CDR3 in DNA: TGTGCCAGCACCCGCCGGGCTAGCGGCAACAATGAGCAGTTCTTC. Its translation is CASTRRASGNNEQFF.